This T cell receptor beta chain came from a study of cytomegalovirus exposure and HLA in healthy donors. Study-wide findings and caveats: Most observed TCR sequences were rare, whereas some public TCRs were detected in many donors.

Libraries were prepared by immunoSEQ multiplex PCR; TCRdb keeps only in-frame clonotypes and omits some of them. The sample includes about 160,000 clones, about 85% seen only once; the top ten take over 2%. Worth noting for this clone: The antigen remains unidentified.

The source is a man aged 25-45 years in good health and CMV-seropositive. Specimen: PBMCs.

The CDR3 loop reads CASSLNGEGVETQYF. The CDR3 coding sequence is TGTGCCAGCAGCTTAAACGGAGAGGGAGTGGAGACCCAGTACTTC. The chain recombines TRBV7-9 with TRBJ2-5, with D perhaps TRBD2 (5 bases). In germline, CDR1 is SEHNR, CDR2 FQNEAQ (reference sequence). This CDR3 comprises 15 residues. V was shortened by 2 bases and J by 5 bases, with 15 bases between the two germline ends.